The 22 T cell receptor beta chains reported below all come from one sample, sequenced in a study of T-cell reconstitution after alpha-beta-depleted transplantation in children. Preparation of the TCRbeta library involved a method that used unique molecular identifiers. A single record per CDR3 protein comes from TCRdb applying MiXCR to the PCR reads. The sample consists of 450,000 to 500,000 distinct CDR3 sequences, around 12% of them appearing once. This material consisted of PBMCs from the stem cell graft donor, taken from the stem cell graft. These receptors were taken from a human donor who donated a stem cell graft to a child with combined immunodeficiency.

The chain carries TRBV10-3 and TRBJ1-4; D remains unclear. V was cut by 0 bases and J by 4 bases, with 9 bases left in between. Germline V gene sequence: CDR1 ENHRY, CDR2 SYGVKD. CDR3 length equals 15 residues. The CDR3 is CAISESGSLNEKLFF. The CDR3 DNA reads TGTGCCATCAGTGAGTCTGGCAGCCTTAATGAAAAACTGTTTTTT.

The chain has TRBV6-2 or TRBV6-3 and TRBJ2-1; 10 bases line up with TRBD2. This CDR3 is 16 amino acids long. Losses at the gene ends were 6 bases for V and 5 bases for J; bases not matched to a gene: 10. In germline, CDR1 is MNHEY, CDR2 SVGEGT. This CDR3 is CASSLERGLAHNEQFF. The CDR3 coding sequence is TGTGCCAGCAGCCTTGAACGGGGACTAGCGCACAATGAGCAGTTCTTC.

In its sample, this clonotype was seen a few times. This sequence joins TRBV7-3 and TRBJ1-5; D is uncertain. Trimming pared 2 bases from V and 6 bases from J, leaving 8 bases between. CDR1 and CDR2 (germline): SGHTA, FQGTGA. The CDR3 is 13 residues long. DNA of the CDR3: TGTGCCAGCAGCTTATTTTTCGGTCAGCCCCAGCATTTT. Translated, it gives CASSLFFGQPQHF.

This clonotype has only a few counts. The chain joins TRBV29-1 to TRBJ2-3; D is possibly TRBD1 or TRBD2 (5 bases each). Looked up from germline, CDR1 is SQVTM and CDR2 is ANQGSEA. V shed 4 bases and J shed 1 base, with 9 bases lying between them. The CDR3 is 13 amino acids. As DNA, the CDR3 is TGCAGCGTTGGGGACCGAGGCACAGATACGCAGTATTTT. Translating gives CSVGDRGTDTQYF.

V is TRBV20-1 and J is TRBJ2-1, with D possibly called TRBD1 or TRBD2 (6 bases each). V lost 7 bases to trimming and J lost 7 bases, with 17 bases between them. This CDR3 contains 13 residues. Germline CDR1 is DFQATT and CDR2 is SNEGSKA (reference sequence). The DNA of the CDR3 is TGCAGTGTTCCCCGGGGGCCGATGAATGAGCAGTTCTTC. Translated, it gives CSVPRGPMNEQFF.

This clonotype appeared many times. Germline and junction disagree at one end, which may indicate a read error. CDR3 nucleotide sequence: TGTGCCAGCAGCCGAGCGGGAGGTACCTACGAGCAGTACTTC. Its translation is CASSRAGGTYEQYF. The J gene is TRBJ2-7, the V gene TRBV5-1; 9 nucleotides line up with TRBD2. Germline V CDR1 and CDR2: SGHRS, YFSETQ. The CDR3 has 14 amino acids.

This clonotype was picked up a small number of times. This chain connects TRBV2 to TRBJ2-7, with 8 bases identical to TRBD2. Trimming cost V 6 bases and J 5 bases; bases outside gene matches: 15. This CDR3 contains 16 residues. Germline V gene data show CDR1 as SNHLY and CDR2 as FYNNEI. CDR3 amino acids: CASRGDGGGRNNEQYF. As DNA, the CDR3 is TGTGCCAGCAGGGGGGACGGGGGCGGGAGGAACAACGAGCAGTACTTC.

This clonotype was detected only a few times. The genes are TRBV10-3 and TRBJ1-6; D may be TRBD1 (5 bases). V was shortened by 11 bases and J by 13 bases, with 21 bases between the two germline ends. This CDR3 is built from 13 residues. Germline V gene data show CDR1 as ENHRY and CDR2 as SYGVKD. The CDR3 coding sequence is TGTGCCTCTCAAATCGGTGGGGGTAGCCCCCTCCACTTT. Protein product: CASQIGGGSPLHF.

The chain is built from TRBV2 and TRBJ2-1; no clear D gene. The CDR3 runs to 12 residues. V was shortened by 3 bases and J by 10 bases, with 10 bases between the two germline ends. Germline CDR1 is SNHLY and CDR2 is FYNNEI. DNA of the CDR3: TGTGCCAGCAGTGACGAGCTCACAGAGCAGTTCTTC. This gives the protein CASSDELTEQFF. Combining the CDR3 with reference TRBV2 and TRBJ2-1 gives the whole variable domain EPEVTQTPSHQVTQMGQEVILRCVPISNHLYFYWYRQILGQKVEFLVSFYNNEISEKSEIFDDQFSVERPDGSNFTLKIRSTKLEDSAMYFCASSDELTEQFFGPGTRLTVL.

The CDR3: CAWKPTGRSELFF. CDR3 bases: TGTGCCTGGAAACCAACAGGGCGTTCGGAGCTGTTTTTT. V usage is TRBV30 and J usage is TRBJ2-2; TRBD1 might be the D (6 bases). V gave up 4 bases and J gave up 10 bases, with 16 bases separating them. This CDR3 region has 13 residues. Germline values: CDR1 GTSNPN, CDR2 SVGIG (reference sequence).

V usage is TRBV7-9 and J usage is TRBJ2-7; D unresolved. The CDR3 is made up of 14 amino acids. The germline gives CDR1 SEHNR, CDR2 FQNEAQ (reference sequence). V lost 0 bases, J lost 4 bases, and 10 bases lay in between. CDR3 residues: CASSLAPPLYEQYF. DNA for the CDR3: TGTGCCAGCAGCTTAGCCCCTCCACTTTACGAGCAGTACTTC. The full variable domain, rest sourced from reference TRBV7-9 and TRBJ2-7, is DTGVSQNPRHKITKRGQNVTFRCDPISEHNRLYWYRQTLGQGPEFLTYFQNEAQLEKSRLLSDRFSAERPKGSFSTLEIQRTEQGDSAMYLCASSLAPPLYEQYFGPGTRLTVT.

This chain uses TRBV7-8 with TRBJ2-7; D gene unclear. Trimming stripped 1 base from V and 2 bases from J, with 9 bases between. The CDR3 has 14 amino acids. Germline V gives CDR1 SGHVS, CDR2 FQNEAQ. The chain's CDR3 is CASSLGPVTYEQYF. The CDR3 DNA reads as TGTGCCAGCAGCTTAGGTCCGGTGACCTACGAGCAGTACTTC.

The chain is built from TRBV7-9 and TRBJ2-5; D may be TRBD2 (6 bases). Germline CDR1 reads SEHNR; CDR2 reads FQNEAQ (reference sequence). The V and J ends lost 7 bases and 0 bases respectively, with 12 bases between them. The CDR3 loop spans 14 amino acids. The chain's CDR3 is CASTEGTNQETQYF. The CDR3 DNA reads TGTGCCAGCACGGAGGGCACGAACCAAGAGACCCAGTACTTC.

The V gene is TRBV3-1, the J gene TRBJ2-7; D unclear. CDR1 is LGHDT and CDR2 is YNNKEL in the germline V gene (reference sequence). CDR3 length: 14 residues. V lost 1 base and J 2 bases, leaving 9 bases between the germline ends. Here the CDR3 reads CASSQAGAAYEQYF. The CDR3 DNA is TGTGCCAGCAGCCAAGCGGGCGCAGCCTACGAGCAGTACTTC.

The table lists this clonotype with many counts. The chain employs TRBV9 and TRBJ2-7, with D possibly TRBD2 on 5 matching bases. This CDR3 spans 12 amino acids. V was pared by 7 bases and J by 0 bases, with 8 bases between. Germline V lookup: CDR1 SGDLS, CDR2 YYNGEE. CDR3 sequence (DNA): TGTGCCAGCCAGAGGGTCTCCTACGAGCAGTACTTC. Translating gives CASQRVSYEQYF.

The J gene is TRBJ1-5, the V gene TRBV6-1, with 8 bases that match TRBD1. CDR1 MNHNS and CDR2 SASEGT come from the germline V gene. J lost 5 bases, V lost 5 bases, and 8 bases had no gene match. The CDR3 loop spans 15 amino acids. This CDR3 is CASSKDRAVDQPQHF. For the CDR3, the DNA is TGTGCCAGCAGTAAGGACAGGGCGGTCGATCAGCCCCAGCATTTT.

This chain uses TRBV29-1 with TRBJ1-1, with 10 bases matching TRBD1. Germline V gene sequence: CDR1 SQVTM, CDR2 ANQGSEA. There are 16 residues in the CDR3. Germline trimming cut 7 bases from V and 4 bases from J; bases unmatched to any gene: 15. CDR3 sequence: CSAQLGDRGFSTEAFF. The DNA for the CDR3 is TGCAGCGCCCAATTGGGGGACAGGGGATTCAGCACTGAAGCTTTCTTT.

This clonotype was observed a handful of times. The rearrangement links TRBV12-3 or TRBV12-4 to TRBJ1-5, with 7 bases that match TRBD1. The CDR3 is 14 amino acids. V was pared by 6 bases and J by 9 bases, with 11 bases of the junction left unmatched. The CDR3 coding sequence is TGTGCCAGCAGCTTAACAGGGGACCAAAGGCCCCAGCATTTT. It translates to CASSLTGDQRPQHF.

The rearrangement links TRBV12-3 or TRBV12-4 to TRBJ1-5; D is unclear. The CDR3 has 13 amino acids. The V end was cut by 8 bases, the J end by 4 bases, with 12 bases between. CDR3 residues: CASGAAPNQPQHF. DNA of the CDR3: TGTGCCAGCGGTGCCGCACCAAATCAGCCCCAGCATTTT.

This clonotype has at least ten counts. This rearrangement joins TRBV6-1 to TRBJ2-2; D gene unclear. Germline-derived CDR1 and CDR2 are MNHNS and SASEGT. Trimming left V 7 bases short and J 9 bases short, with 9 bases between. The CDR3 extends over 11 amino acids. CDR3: CASTDMRELFF. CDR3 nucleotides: TGTGCCAGCACCGACATGCGGGAGCTGTTTTTT.

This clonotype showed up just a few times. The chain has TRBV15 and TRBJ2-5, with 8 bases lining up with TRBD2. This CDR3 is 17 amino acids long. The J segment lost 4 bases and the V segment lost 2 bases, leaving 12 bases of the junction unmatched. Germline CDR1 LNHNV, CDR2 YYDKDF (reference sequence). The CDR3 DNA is TGTGCCACCAGCAGATTCAGGCAGCGGGGGATCCCAGAGACCCAGTACTTC. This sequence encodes CATSRFRQRGIPETQYF.

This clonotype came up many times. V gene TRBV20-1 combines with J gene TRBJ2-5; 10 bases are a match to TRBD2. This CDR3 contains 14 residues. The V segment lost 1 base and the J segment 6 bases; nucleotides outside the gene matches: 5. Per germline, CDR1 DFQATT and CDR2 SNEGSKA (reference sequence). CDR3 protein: CSARASGSIKTQYF. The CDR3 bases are TGCAGTGCTAGAGCTAGCGGGAGTATAAAGACCCAGTACTTC.